Listed here are 23 T cell receptor beta chains from one sample, sequenced in a study of T-cell memory formation after mild COVID-19. TCRdb re-called the 5' RACE reads through MiXCR, storing one row per CDR3 protein. The profile shows roughly 380,000 distinct CDR3 sequences, 28% of them singletons. Sequencing was carried out using PBMCs or a T cell subset sorted from them (not recorded which). These receptors all come from an adult woman who had mild COVID-19 (a few samples of this study predate the infection). Cell type and time point are not known.

This clonotype occurred a few times. This sequence joins TRBV5-1 and TRBJ1-2; TRBD1 is a possible D gene (6 bases). V was shortened by 4 bases and J by 4 bases, with 11 bases between the two germline ends. Germline V gene data show CDR1 as SGHRS and CDR2 as YFSETQ. The length of the CDR3 is 13 residues. As DNA, the CDR3 is TGCGCCAGCAGCCAACAGGGTTCCTATGGCTACACCTTC. The encoded protein is CASSQQGSYGYTF.

This clonotype was counted between two and nine times. V gene TRBV7-9 combines with J gene TRBJ1-2; D ambiguous. The CDR3 covers 14 residues. The V end was cut by 4 bases, the J end by 4 bases, with 13 bases between. Germline assignment: CDR1 SEHNR and CDR2 FQNEAQ (reference sequence). The CDR3: CASSSFPGSYGYTF. In DNA form, the CDR3 reads TGTGCCAGCAGCTCCTTTCCGGGGTCCTATGGCTACACCTTC. Based on the CDR3 plus reference TRBV7-9 and TRBJ1-2, the full variable domain is DTGVSQNPRHKITKRGQNVTFRCDPISEHNRLYWYRQTLGQGPEFLTYFQNEAQLEKSRLLSDRFSAERPKGSFSTLEIQRTEQGDSAMYLCASSSFPGSYGYTFGSGTRLTVV.

Note on this clonotype: The germline gene is not matched at one end of the junction; a read error may be the cause. The chain carries TRBV14 and TRBJ2-6; D is ambiguous. The V gene's germline CDR1 is SGHDN and CDR2 FVKESK. This CDR3 region has 17 residues. The CDR3 spells CASSQQGWVAGTNVLTF. In nucleotides, the CDR3 is TGTGCCAGCAGCCAGCAAGGTTGGGTTGCTGGGACCAACGTCCTGACTTTC. Full variable domain (outside the CDR3, taken from reference TRBV14 and TRBJ2-6): EAGVTQFPSHSVIEKGQTVTLRCDPISGHDNLYWYRRVMGKEIKFLLHFVKESKQDESGMPNNRFLAERTGGTYSTLKVQPAELEDSGVYFCASSQQGWVAGTNVLTFGAGSRLTVL.

The rearrangement uses TRBV6-4 and TRBJ2-1; 10 nucleotides match TRBD2. Germline trimming cut 8 bases from V and 9 bases from J; bases unmatched to any gene: 10. The germline CDR1 and CDR2 sequences are MRHNA and SNTAGT. The CDR3 contains 14 residues. In DNA form, the CDR3 reads TGTGCCAGCGGATTAGCGGGAGGTCGGGGTGAGCAGTTCTTC. This gives the protein CASGLAGGRGEQFF.

The gene calls are TRBV7-9 and TRBJ1-1; D remains unclear. In germline, CDR1 is SEHNR, CDR2 FQNEAQ (reference sequence). CDR3 size: 12 residues. CDR3: CATAYPGNEAFF. In nucleotides, the CDR3 is TGTGCAACAGCCTATCCTGGGAACGAAGCTTTCTTT.

This clonotype was counted only a few times. The chain is built from TRBV10-3 and TRBJ2-6, with D hard to call. This CDR3 contains 16 residues. Germline assignment: CDR1 ENHRY and CDR2 SYGVKD. Trimming cost V 1 base and J 0 bases, with 7 bases left between them. The CDR3 here is CAISELTVSGANVLTF. In DNA, the CDR3 is TGTGCCATCAGTGAGTTAACGGTCTCTGGGGCCAACGTCCTGACTTTC.

This sequence joins TRBV20-1 and TRBJ2-3; D is ambiguous. CDR1 and CDR2 from the germline V gene are DFQATT and SNEGSKA (reference sequence). Trimming stripped 6 bases from V and 2 bases from J, with 24 bases between. The CDR3 consists of 17 residues. The CDR3, as DNA: TGCAGTGCAGTAGTGCTGTCAACTCCTGAAGTCACAGATACGCAGTATTTT. This codes for CSAVVLSTPEVTDTQYF.

This clonotype was seen more than once but under ten times. CDR3 nucleotides: TGCGCCAGCAGCTCCGGGGTAGCGGGGTACGAGCAGTACTTC. Translating it yields CASSSGVAGYEQYF. The chain joins TRBV5-1 to TRBJ2-7; 8 bases agree with TRBD2. There are 14 residues in the CDR3. CDR1 SGHRS and CDR2 YFSETQ come from the germline V gene. J was trimmed by 4 bases and V by 3 bases; bases with no gene match: 6.

CDR3 loop: CATSPDNNYGYTF. DNA for the CDR3: TGTGCCACCAGTCCGGACAATAACTATGGCTACACCTTC. The genes are TRBV24-1 and TRBJ1-2; possible D gene TRBD1, 5 bases. V was clipped by 6 bases and J by 1 base, with 8 bases between them. CDR3 size: 13 residues. Germline CDR1 KGHDR, CDR2 SFDVKD.

This clonotype has a handful of counts. The V and J genes are TRBV20-1 and TRBJ1-2; D possibly corresponds to TRBD1 (5 bases). The ends were cut back, 3 bases at V and 3 bases at J, with 14 bases in the middle. CDR3 length equals 14 residues. The germline V gene has CDR1 DFQATT and CDR2 SNEGSKA (reference sequence). The CDR3 region is CSARPHGGDYGYTF. The CDR3 DNA sequence: TGCAGTGCTAGGCCTCACGGGGGGGACTATGGCTACACCTTC.

This clonotype showed up just a few times. The V call is TRBV12-3 or TRBV12-4, the J call TRBJ2-2, with D possibly matching TRBD2 (6 bases). Trimming removed 7 bases from V and 0 bases from J, with 18 bases in between. This CDR3 is 17 amino acids long. The CDR3 DNA follows: TGTGCCAGCACCCCTCTGGGACTCCAGCCGAACACCGGGGAGCTGTTTTTT. The encoded protein is CASTPLGLQPNTGELFF.

The rearrangement links TRBV4-1 to TRBJ2-5; 9 nucleotides match TRBD2. The CDR3 runs 16 residues. The trim removed 1 base at V and 1 base at J, leaving 4 bases unmatched. In germline, CDR1 is MGHRA, CDR2 YSYEKL. The CDR3 reads CASSQARLAAQETQYF. CDR3 DNA sequence: TGCGCCAGCAGCCAAGCACGACTAGCGGCCCAAGAGACCCAGTACTTC.

This clonotype was observed a few times. This chain connects TRBV5-1 to TRBJ2-3; D call uncertain. The germline CDR1 and CDR2 sequences are SGHRS and YFSETQ. This CDR3 region has 15 residues. V was clipped by 0 bases and J by 0 bases, with 8 bases between them. CDR3 coding DNA: TGCGCCAGCAGCTTGGTGGTTATTAGCACAGATACGCAGTATTTT. Its translation: CASSLVVISTDTQYF.

V is TRBV9 and J is TRBJ2-7, with 9 bases lining up with TRBD1. Trimming cost V 2 bases and J 6 bases; bases outside gene matches: 9. Germline CDR1 reads SGDLS; CDR2 reads YYNGEE. The CDR3 has 15 amino acids. The CDR3 bases are TGTGCCAGCAGCGTCGACGGGACAGGGATTTTCGAGCAGTACTTC. Protein sequence: CASSVDGTGIFEQYF.

This clonotype was seen a handful of times. This chain links TRBV12-3 or TRBV12-4 with TRBJ2-2, with D hard to call. Trimming cost V 4 bases and J 5 bases, with 8 bases left between them. The CDR3 loop spans 13 amino acids. The CDR3 nucleotides read TGTGCCAGCAGTTCCGGATGGACCGGGGAGCTGTTTTTT. Translation: CASSSGWTGELFF.

The chain recombines TRBV9 with TRBJ1-1, with D tentatively TRBD1 (6 bases). The CDR3 spans 12 residues. With 7 bases removed from V and 5 bases from J, the gap between germline ends came to 12 bases. Germline V lookup: CDR1 SGDLS, CDR2 YYNGEE. The CDR3 loop reads CASGGGRTEAFF. CDR3 DNA: TGTGCCAGCGGAGGGGGGAGGACTGAAGCTTTCTTT.

This clonotype has only one observation. This rearrangement joins TRBV12-3 or TRBV12-4 to TRBJ1-2; TRBD1 aligns across 10 bases. Germline trimming cut 4 bases from V and 5 bases from J; bases unmatched to any gene: 7. The CDR3 is made up of 15 amino acids. CDR3 in amino acids: CASSSRDRGRYGYTF. CDR3 coding DNA: TGTGCCAGCAGTTCCAGGGACAGGGGAAGATATGGCTACACCTTC.

Many counts were recorded for this clonotype. J is TRBJ2-1 and V is TRBV7-9; no clear D gene. Trimming pared 0 bases from V and 8 bases from J, leaving 2 bases between. CDR3 length: 11 residues. CDR1 SEHNR and CDR2 FQNEAQ come from the germline V gene (reference sequence). For the CDR3, the DNA is TGTGCCAGCAGCTTAGCCGATGAGCAGTTCTTC. Translation: CASSLADEQFF.

This clonotype was seen a handful of times. The V gene is TRBV6-2 or TRBV6-3, the J gene TRBJ2-1; D is unresolved. The CDR3 is 16 residues long. Germline V gene lookup returns CDR1 MNHEY and CDR2 SVGEGT. V was pared by 8 bases and J by 6 bases, with 23 bases between. Written as DNA, the CDR3 is TGTGCCAGCGGTAATACAGACGAACACCCCGGCAATGAGCAGTTCTTC. Translation: CASGNTDEHPGNEQFF.

This chain connects TRBV6-6 to TRBJ1-5; the match to TRBD1 covers 9 bases. CDR1 and CDR2 (germline): MNHNY, SVGAGI (reference sequence). CDR3 length: 14 amino acids. V shed 6 bases and J 6 bases; nucleotides not matched to a gene: 6. The chain's CDR3 is CASRGTGRGQPQHF. In DNA form, the CDR3 reads TGTGCCAGCAGGGGGACAGGGCGGGGTCAGCCCCAGCATTTT.

This clonotype was counted between two and nine times. This rearrangement joins TRBV5-1 to TRBJ2-2; maybe TRBD2 (7 bases). The germline V gene encodes CDR1 SGHRS and CDR2 YFSETQ. V was shortened by 6 bases and J by 4 bases, with 19 bases between the two germline ends. The CDR3 covers 16 residues. CDR3 bases: TGCGCCAGCAAGACTATCGGGGGGCTAGGCACCGGGGAGCTGTTTTTT. Encoded protein: CASKTIGGLGTGELFF.

V and J are TRBV6-2 or TRBV6-3 and TRBJ2-7; possible D gene TRBD1, 5 bases. The ends were cut back, 6 bases at V and 2 bases at J, with 17 bases in the middle. The CDR3 is 15 amino acids. Per the germline V gene, CDR1 is MNHEY and CDR2 is SVGEGT. The CDR3 DNA reads as TGTGCCAGCAGGCATAAGGCGGACACAACCTACGAGCAGTACTTC. Translating it yields CASRHKADTTYEQYF.

The chain employs TRBV7-2 and TRBJ2-3, with 7 bases aligning to TRBD1. This CDR3 is 18 amino acids long. The ends lost 5 bases at V and 1 base at J; junction bases unmatched: 15. The germline V gene encodes CDR1 SGHTA and CDR2 FQGNSA. The CDR3 region is CASSRDRVLRRGTDTQYF. Here the CDR3 DNA reads TGTGCCAGCAGCCGTGACAGGGTTCTTAGGCGTGGCACAGATACGCAGTATTTT.